One and the same sample provided the 11 T cell receptor beta chains below, sequenced in a study of CD8+ T cells in alopecia areata. The sequencing template was cDNA reverse transcribed from extracted RNA. TCRdb's table, derived via immunoSEQ multiplex PCR, lists solely in-frame clones and lacks some. The sample contains more than 95,000 clones, approximately 60% of which appear only once. Sequenced input: CD4+ T cells sorted from blood. The receptors were gathered from a human donor in good health.

In this sample, this clone turned up a few times. The chain links TRBV5-4 to TRBJ1-5, with a weak D call TRBD1 (6 bases). V lost 4 bases, J lost 4 bases, and 9 bases lay in between. Germline-derived CDR1 and CDR2 are SGHNT and YYREEE (reference sequence). CDR3 length: 13 amino acids. The CDR3 DNA reads as TGTGCCAGCAGCGCGGACAGAAATCAGCCCCAGCATTTT. It is translated as CASSADRNQPQHF.

J is TRBJ2-3 and V is TRBV5-8; 7 nucleotides align to TRBD2. The CDR3 is 13 residues long. Germline V lookup: CDR1 SGHTS, CDR2 YDEGEE. Unmatched junction bases numbered 9, after V lost 7 bases and J lost 7 bases. The CDR3 sequence: CASAIGRGYTQYF. CDR3 DNA: TGTGCCAGCGCGATTGGGAGGGGATATACGCAGTATTTT.

The chain employs TRBV19 and TRBJ2-5; tentatively, D is TRBD2 (6 bases). The CDR3 covers 16 residues. V was pared by 3 bases and J by 2 bases, with 16 bases between. From germline, CDR1 is LNHDA and CDR2 SQIVND (reference sequence). The CDR3 sequence is CASSITPGLSQETQYF. The CDR3 DNA is TGTGCCAGTAGTATCACCCCGGGACTGTCTCAAGAGACCCAGTACTTC.

This chain links TRBV4-1 with TRBJ1-4, with D possibly being TRBD1 (5 bases). CDR3 length equals 14 residues. Germline V lookup: CDR1 MGHRA, CDR2 YSYEKL. With 6 bases removed from V and 7 bases from J, the gap between germline ends came to 15 bases. The CDR3 reads CASRPPGTREKLFF. DNA of the CDR3: TGCGCCAGCAGACCGCCTGGGACCCGTGAAAAACTGTTTTTT.

This CDR3 reads CASSLQGRDTEAFF. CDR3 bases: TGCGCCAGCAGCTTACAGGGGAGGGACACTGAAGCTTTCTTT. The gene calls are TRBV5-1 and TRBJ1-1; 7 bases map to TRBD1. The V gene end was trimmed by 2 bases and the J gene end by 3 bases; junction bases not matched to a gene: 4. CDR1 and CDR2 (germline): SGHRS, YFSETQ. The CDR3 is 14 residues long.

The chain joins TRBV15 to TRBJ2-1; possible D gene TRBD2, 6 bases. Germline V gene sequence: CDR1 LNHNV, CDR2 YYDKDF (reference sequence). The CDR3 has 16 amino acids. Trimming took 0 bases from V and 7 from J, leaving 16 bases between them. The CDR3 DNA reads TGTGCCACCAGCAGAGATTGGGAGGCGTTAGGGAATGAGCAGTTCTTC. This codes for CATSRDWEALGNEQFF.

This clone was counted between two and nine times. The rearrangement uses TRBV6-1 and TRBJ2-7; 8 bases line up with TRBD1. Trimming took 2 bases from V and 7 from J; bases not matched to a gene: 7. There are 14 residues in the CDR3. Looked up from germline, CDR1 is MNHNS and CDR2 is SASEGT. CDR3 DNA: TGTGCCAGCAGTGAATCAGGGGGCGCGGGGGAGCAGTACTTC. This sequence encodes CASSESGGAGEQYF.

The V and J genes are TRBV4-2 and TRBJ1-4, with D unclear. Between the trimmed V and J ends, which lost 1 base and 7 bases, there was a span of 7 bases. The CDR3 has 13 amino acids. The germline V gene encodes CDR1 LGHNA and CDR2 YNFKEQ. The CDR3 spells CASSQVSGEKLFF. The CDR3 DNA follows: TGTGCCAGCAGCCAAGTTTCAGGTGAAAAACTGTTTTTT.

The chain couples TRBV29-1 to TRBJ2-7; perhaps TRBD1 as D (6 bases). V was trimmed by 7 bases and J by 5 bases, leaving 18 bases between them. Germline-derived CDR1 and CDR2 are SQVTM and ANQGSEA. CDR3 length equals 13 residues. The CDR3 bases are TGCAGCGCTGCGACAGGTTTTGAGGACGAGCAGTACTTC. Translating it yields CSAATGFEDEQYF.

The V gene is TRBV6-5, the J gene TRBJ2-5; D uncertain. CDR3 size: 11 residues. Deletions cut 6 bases from V and 1 base from J, with 3 bases between. Germline assignment: CDR1 MNHEY and CDR2 SVGAGI. CDR3 loop: CASRGQETQYF. Written as DNA, the CDR3 is TGTGCCAGCAGGGGCCAAGAGACCCAGTACTTC.

This clone appeared many times. The chain couples TRBV14 to TRBJ1-6; 7 nucleotides agree with TRBD1. The CDR3 runs to 17 residues. Per germline, CDR1 SGHDN and CDR2 FVKESK. The V gene end was trimmed by 5 bases and the J gene end by 3 bases; junction bases not matched to a gene: 10. The DNA for the CDR3 is TGTGCCAGCAGCGGCCGGGACAGCAGAGTCTATAATTCACCCCTCCACTTT. This encodes CASSGRDSRVYNSPLHF.